Below, 6 T cell receptor beta chains from the same sample are listed, as sequenced in a study of T cell repertoires in cytomegalovirus infection. No antigen has been identified for these receptors. TCRdb fed the reads into MiXCR, producing one record per CDR3 protein. Among about 900,000 distinct CDR3 sequences, approximately 31% were seen once, and the ten largest hold under 15%. Here the sequenced sample was cultured CD8+ T cells from PBMCs, taken from culture after CMV antigen stimulation. These receptors originate from a human donor in good health (CMV status not recorded). Some clones in this sample may be carry-over from other donors' samples.

This clonotype was picked up many times. The J gene is TRBJ1-2, the V gene TRBV7-9, with D possibly being TRBD1 (6 bases). The germline gives CDR1 SEHNR, CDR2 FQNEAQ (reference sequence). V was trimmed by 5 bases and J by 7 bases, leaving 20 bases between them. This CDR3 comprises 15 residues. For the CDR3, the DNA is TGTGCCAGCAGCCCACCGGCCACAGGGACCTCTGGCTACACCTTC. Protein product: CASSPPATGTSGYTF.

The chain employs TRBV7-6 and TRBJ2-7; TRBD2 agrees at 7 bases. The CDR3 is made up of 14 amino acids. Germline trimming cut 4 bases from V and 0 bases from J; bases unmatched to any gene: 3. Germline V CDR1 and CDR2: SGHVS, FNYEAQ. The CDR3 DNA reads TGTGCCAGCAGCTGGGGGGGAAGCTCCTACGAGCAGTACTTC. This gives the protein CASSWGGSSYEQYF.

This chain links TRBV6-2 or TRBV6-3 with TRBJ1-6; D unclear. This CDR3 spans 18 amino acids. From germline, CDR1 is MNHEY and CDR2 SVGEGT. With 0 bases removed from V and 7 bases from J, the gap between germline ends came to 19 bases. CDR3: CASSYSSLQPIGNSPLHF. The CDR3, as DNA: TGTGCCAGCAGTTACTCATCGTTGCAGCCGATTGGAAATTCACCCCTCCACTTT.

The chain combines TRBV27 with TRBJ2-7; 7 bases map to TRBD1. The junction had 4 bases not matched to a gene; V was cut back by 5 bases and J by 0 bases. Germline loops: CDR1 MNHEY, CDR2 SMNVEV (reference sequence). There are 14 residues in the CDR3. The CDR3 spells CASSRDSGSYEQYV. DNA of the CDR3: TGTGCCAGCAGTAGGGACAGCGGCTCCTACGAGCAGTACGTC.

A few counts support this clonotype. The chain recombines TRBV5-4 with TRBJ2-2; D is undetermined. The CDR3 totals 13 residues. V was clipped by 3 bases and J by 5 bases, with 8 bases between them. Germline CDR1 SGHNT, CDR2 YYREEE (reference sequence). The CDR3 nucleotides read TGTGCCAGCAGCTCCCTAGTGACCGGGGAGCTGTTTTTT. Protein product: CASSSLVTGELFF.

V gene TRBV24-1 combines with J gene TRBJ2-3; 13 bases are shared with TRBD2. The V segment lost 3 bases and the J segment 4 bases; nucleotides outside the gene matches: 3. Germline V gene sequence: CDR1 KGHDR, CDR2 SFDVKD. The CDR3 spans 16 residues. The CDR3 DNA sequence: TGTGCCACCAGTGATGGACTAGCGGGGGACCCAGATACGCAGTATTTT. Its protein is CATSDGLAGDPDTQYF.